This passage covers 21 T cell receptor beta chains from one sample sequenced in a study of blood T cells in healthy people across ages. PCR was performed a second time for about 7 to 12 cycles using a sample-barcoded 5' primer and a J-beta primer mix. In TCRdb, the 5' RACE reads were re-called with MiXCR into one record per CDR3 protein. Of about 1.1 million distinct CDR3 sequences in the sample, roughly two fifths were seen once. Sequencing was performed on blood. These receptors all come from a young man in good health.

This clonotype was seen more than once but under ten times. The chain combines TRBV6-5 with TRBJ1-5; 8 bases are a match to TRBD1. V was pared by 2 bases and J by 9 bases, with 6 bases of the junction left unmatched. The CDR3 is 14 residues long. CDR1 and CDR2 from the germline V gene are MNHEY and SVGAGI. CDR3 DNA: TGTGCCAGCAGTTACGGACAGGGTTTTTCGCCCCAGCATTTT. Residues: CASSYGQGFSPQHF.

This clonotype has a handful of counts. The rearrangement joins TRBV6-5 to TRBJ2-7; TRBD1 matches at 8 bases. CDR3 length: 15 amino acids. Per germline, CDR1 MNHEY and CDR2 SVGAGI. V was pared by 6 bases and J by 2 bases, with 9 bases of the junction left unmatched. This chain's CDR3 is CASRGTGQEAYEQYF. In DNA, the CDR3 is TGTGCCAGCAGAGGGACGGGACAGGAAGCCTACGAGCAGTACTTC.

The chain carries TRBV6-6 and TRBJ1-3; TRBD1 agrees at 9 bases. Per the germline V gene, CDR1 is MNHNY and CDR2 is SVGAGI (reference sequence). The length of the CDR3 is 16 residues. Trimming cost V 6 bases and J 8 bases; bases outside gene matches: 14. The CDR3 loop is CASRELTGGSRDTIYF. Written as DNA, the CDR3 is TGTGCCAGCAGGGAACTTACAGGGGGCTCGAGGGACACCATATATTTT.

The chain's CDR3 is CASSMRDGSPTEAFF. The CDR3 coding sequence is TGTGCCAGTAGTATGCGAGACGGAAGTCCCACTGAAGCTTTCTTT. V and J are TRBV19 and TRBJ1-1; D remains ambiguous. In germline, CDR1 is LNHDA, CDR2 SQIVND (reference sequence). Deletions cut 3 bases from V and 4 bases from J, with 15 bases between. There are 15 residues in the CDR3.

V and J are TRBV4-1 and TRBJ2-1; 11 nucleotides align to TRBD2. Per the germline V gene, CDR1 is MGHRA and CDR2 is YSYEKL. V gave up 5 bases and J gave up 2 bases; unmatched junction bases: 8. The CDR3 has 17 residues. CDR3 sequence: CASSFRLAGLTYNEQFF. CDR3 bases: TGCGCCAGCAGCTTCCGACTAGCGGGACTTACCTACAATGAGCAGTTCTTC.

Notes on this clonotype: Since a far larger clone is one base different, this is likely a read error. V is TRBV4-2 and J is TRBJ1-1; D is unresolved. The CDR3 contains 13 residues. Per germline, CDR1 LGHNA and CDR2 YNFKEQ. CDR3 in amino acids: CAGSQDRNTEAFF. The DNA of the CDR3 is TGTGCCGGCAGCCAAGATAGGAACACTGAAGCTTTCTTT.

The V gene is TRBV6-5, the J gene TRBJ2-3; D possibly corresponds to TRBD1 (6 bases). Trimming took off 0 bases at V and 6 bases at J, with 10 bases between the two ends. CDR1 and CDR2 from the germline V gene are MNHEY and SVGAGI. This CDR3 spans 14 amino acids. Here the CDR3 DNA reads TGTGCCAGCAGTTACTCCACAGGGCCTGATACGCAGTATTTT. As protein: CASSYSTGPDTQYF.

This clonotype was observed a handful of times. J is TRBJ2-3 and V is TRBV12-3 or TRBV12-4; 9 bases line up with TRBD2. The CDR3 totals 16 residues. V lost 7 bases to trimming and J lost 6 bases; unmatched junction nucleotides: 14. DNA of the CDR3: TGTGCCAGCACCCAGGGGCTAGCGGGGACCTTGGATACGCAGTATTTT. This sequence encodes CASTQGLAGTLDTQYF.

The table lists this clonotype with a few counts. This sequence joins TRBV4-3 and TRBJ2-1, with D maybe TRBD2 (5 bases). Trimming took 2 bases from V and 7 from J, leaving 15 bases between them. From germline, CDR1 is LGHNA and CDR2 YSLEER. The length of the CDR3 is 15 residues. For the CDR3, the DNA is TGCGCCAGCAGCCAATTAGCGAGACTGGGGAATGAGCAGTTCTTC. This sequence encodes CASSQLARLGNEQFF.

The table lists this clonotype with many counts. The chain is built from TRBV12-3 or TRBV12-4 and TRBJ1-5; no definite D call. V dropped 2 bases and J dropped 3 bases, with 8 bases sitting between them. The CDR3 sequence is 14 residues long. This chain's CDR3 is CASSLLGFNQPQHF. The CDR3 bases are TGTGCCAGCAGTTTACTAGGGTTCAATCAGCCCCAGCATTTT.

The chain uses TRBV24-1 and TRBJ2-1; D is undetermined. Trimming shortened V by 4 bases and J by 2 bases, and 11 bases separated the two germline ends. CDR1 is KGHDR, CDR2 SFDVKD, per germline. This CDR3 spans 15 amino acids. CDR3 residues: CATSDRQTTYNEQFF. CDR3 nucleotides: TGTGCCACCAGTGACAGACAAACTACCTACAATGAGCAGTTCTTC.

This clonotype was seen a few times. The J gene is TRBJ2-3, the V gene TRBV12-3 or TRBV12-4; D gene unclear. CDR3 size: 15 residues. The V and J ends lost 5 bases and 4 bases respectively, with 16 bases between them. The CDR3 reads CASSATVSGADTQYF. The DNA of the CDR3 is TGTGCCAGCAGTGCCACCGTAAGTGGGGCAGATACGCAGTATTTT.

This clonotype was recorded a few times. J is TRBJ1-2 and V is TRBV20-1, with a possible D match to TRBD1 (5 bases). CDR3 length: 13 amino acids. Germline V lookup: CDR1 DFQATT, CDR2 SNEGSKA (reference sequence). The V end was cut by 4 bases, the J end by 5 bases, with 14 bases between. The CDR3 DNA follows: TGCAGTGCTACGTGGGGCGCGGCATATGGCTACACCTTC. Its translation: CSATWGAAYGYTF.

At least ten counts were recorded for this clonotype. The genes are TRBV6-5 and TRBJ2-1, with D maybe TRBD2 (6 bases). The CDR3 consists of 13 residues. Per the germline V gene, CDR1 is MNHEY and CDR2 is SVGAGI. With 5 bases removed from V and 5 bases from J, the gap between germline ends came to 10 bases. The CDR3 coding sequence is TGTGCCAGCAGTCGGGACTTGAACAATGAGCAGTTCTTC. This codes for CASSRDLNNEQFF.

This chain connects TRBV29-1 to TRBJ1-3; 10 nucleotides line up with TRBD1. This CDR3 is 13 amino acids long. Germline CDR1 SQVTM, CDR2 ANQGSEA. J gave up 4 bases and V 7 bases, and 4 bases lay outside the gene matches. For the CDR3, the DNA is TGCAGCGCCGGGACAGGGGAGGGAAACACCATATATTTT. It translates to CSAGTGEGNTIYF.

This clonotype has only a few counts. The rearrangement links TRBV4-1 to TRBJ2-5; D may be TRBD2 (5 bases). V was trimmed by 4 bases and J by 1 base, leaving 13 bases between them. CDR1 MGHRA and CDR2 YSYEKL come from the germline V gene. This CDR3 has 15 amino acids. Here the CDR3 reads CASSLDYLTQETQYF. The DNA of the CDR3 is TGCGCCAGCAGCCTTGACTATCTCACCCAAGAGACCCAGTACTTC.

This rearrangement joins TRBV7-2 to TRBJ1-5; maybe TRBD1 (6 bases). The V gene lost 5 bases and the J gene lost 0 bases, with 17 bases spanning the gap. The germline gives CDR1 SGHTA, CDR2 FQGNSA. There are 17 residues in the CDR3. The CDR3 bases are TGTGCCAGCAGCCCTCGAGCTGGGGGCGATAGCAATCAGCCCCAGCATTTT. It is translated as CASSPRAGGDSNQPQHF.

This clonotype was seen more than once but under ten times. The CDR3 region has the DNA TGTGCCAGCAGTGACCATACTAGCGGTTCTACCAATGAGCAGTTCTTC. Its translation is CASSDHTSGSTNEQFF. This chain links TRBV25-1 with TRBJ2-1; 8 bases are shared with TRBD2. Germline assignment: CDR1 MGHDK and CDR2 SYGVNS. The CDR3 is made up of 16 amino acids. V dropped 3 bases and J dropped 6; count of bases not matched to a gene: 10.

This clonotype was picked up a small number of times. The rearrangement uses TRBV7-2 and TRBJ2-5; D is tentatively TRBD1 or TRBD2 (6 bases each). The last part of the DNA fits TRBJ2-7 better; the J call may be wrong. CDR3 length: 14 residues. CDR1 and CDR2 from the germline V gene are SGHTA and FQGNSA. CDR3 coding DNA: TGTGCCAGCAGCTTGGAGGGACAAATCTACGAGCAGTACTTC. It yields the protein CASSLEGQIYEQYF.

The chain links TRBV2 to TRBJ1-2; D gene uncertain. Trimming pared 4 bases from V and 5 bases from J, leaving 14 bases between. Germline-derived CDR1 and CDR2 are SNHLY and FYNNEI. The length of the CDR3 is 14 residues. CDR3 amino acids: CASSGLSSAYGYTF. The CDR3 DNA reads as TGTGCCAGCAGTGGGCTCAGCAGCGCGTATGGCTACACCTTC.

The genes are TRBV5-5 and TRBJ1-2, with D hard to call. With 0 bases removed from V and 1 base from J, the gap between germline ends came to 10 bases. The germline V gene has CDR1 SGHKS and CDR2 YYEKEE (reference sequence). This CDR3 spans 15 amino acids. The CDR3, as DNA: TGTGCCAGCAGCTTGGGTCTACAGCTTAACTATGGCTACACCTTC. This gives the protein CASSLGLQLNYGYTF.